This T cell receptor beta chain was retrieved from a study of graft-versus-host responses after intestinal transplantation. Overall study context: Following induction with anti-thymocyte globulin, all recipients were given tacrolimus and steroids for around three years. Broader study findings: GvH clonotypes were identified within recipient marrow, with a subset emerging first in ileum or blood.

TCRdb's table, derived via immunoSEQ multiplex PCR, lists solely in-frame clones and lacks some. The sample includes tens of thousands of clones, about 90% of them seen just once. Remarks on this clone: Antigen specificity is unknown.

The source material was PBMCs, sampled 300 to 320 days after intestinal transplant. The source of this sequence is a human patient who received an intestinal transplant, so some T cells may come from the graft donor.

The chain's CDR3 is CASSEGFLTEAFF. CDR3 bases: TGCGCCAGCAGTGAGGGGTTTCTCACTGAAGCTTTCTTT. The rearrangement joins TRBV10-2 to TRBJ1-1, with D uncertain. CDR3 length: 13 amino acids. Germline lookup yields CDR1 WSHSY and CDR2 SAAADI. The ends were cut back, 2 bases at V and 4 bases at J, with 8 bases in the middle.